This TCR beta chain was recorded in a study of blood T cell repertoires in COVID-19. For the study at large: The origin of the acute and convalescent COVID-19 samples was the United States, Italy and Spain. PBMCs, B-cell-depleted T cells, or T cells were the source of the cDNA or gDNA that made up the material.

CDR1 and CDR2 from the germline V gene are LGHDT and YNNKEL (reference sequence). V was clipped by 4 bases and J by 1 base; unmatched bases: 4. This CDR3 spans 18 amino acids. In the authors' workflow: Reference gene primer amplification in the assay estimated nucleated cell counts. Sequenced by immunoSEQ multiplex PCR; TCRdb stores in-frame clones only, minus some. Clone size and the V and J calls come from that table; the DNA yielded D and trimming. The table records about 220,000 clones, approximately 86% of them present only once. This receptor was obtained from an elderly woman with acute or convalescent COVID-19. Sequencing was performed on peripheral blood. The gene calls are TRBV3-1 (or the pseudogene TRBV3-2) and TRBJ2-2; 15 nucleotides match TRBD2. The CDR3 DNA follows: TGTGCCAGCAGCCCTCGGGGACTAGCGGGGGGGAACACCGGGGAGCTGTTTTTT. This translates into CASSPRGLAGGNTGELFF.